This T cell receptor (beta chain) came from a study of T-cell reconstitution after alpha-beta-depleted transplantation in children. This clonotype has a handful of counts. The antigen remains undetermined. Preparation of the TCRbeta library involved a method that used unique molecular identifiers. TCRdb passed the PCR reads through MiXCR, listing each CDR3 protein once. This sample carries 200,000 or so distinct CDR3 sequences, around 5.9% of them seen once, and the ten largest clones take roughly 4.8%. Points from the study as a whole: Several patients had high TCRbeta diversity at day 60; it came from surviving recipient T cells and thymic progenitors.

The germline V gene has CDR1 SGHRS and CDR2 YFSETQ. The length of the CDR3 is 16 residues. V was pared by 6 bases and J by 5 bases, with 21 bases between. The TCR sequence derives from a girl less than two years old with combined immunodeficiency, due to receive a stem cell transplant. This chain uses TRBV5-1 with TRBJ2-1; D is ambiguous. The material was PBMCs, obtained before TCRalphabeta/CD19-depleted stem cell transplant. This CDR3 reads CASTGSPAILHNEQFF. The DNA for the CDR3 is TGCGCCAGCACTGGATCCCCGGCGATCCTACACAATGAGCAGTTCTTC.